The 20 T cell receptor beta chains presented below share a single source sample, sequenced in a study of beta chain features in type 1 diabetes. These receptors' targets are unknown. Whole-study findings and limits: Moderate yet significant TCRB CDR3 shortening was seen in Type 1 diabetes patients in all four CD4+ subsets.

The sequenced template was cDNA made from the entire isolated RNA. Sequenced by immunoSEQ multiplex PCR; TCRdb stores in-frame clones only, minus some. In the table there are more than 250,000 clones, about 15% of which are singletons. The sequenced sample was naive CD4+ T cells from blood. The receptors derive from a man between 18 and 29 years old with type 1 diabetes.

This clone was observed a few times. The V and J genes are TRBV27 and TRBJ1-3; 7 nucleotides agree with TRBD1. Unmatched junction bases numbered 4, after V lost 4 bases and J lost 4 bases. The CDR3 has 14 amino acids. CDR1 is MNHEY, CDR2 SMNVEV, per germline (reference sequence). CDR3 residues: CASSSTGDGNTIYF. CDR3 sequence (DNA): TGTGCCAGCAGTTCAACAGGGGACGGAAACACCATATATTTT.

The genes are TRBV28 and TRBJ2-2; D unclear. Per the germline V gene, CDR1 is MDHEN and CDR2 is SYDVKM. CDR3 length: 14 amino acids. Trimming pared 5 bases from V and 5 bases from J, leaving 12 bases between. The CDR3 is CASSPPRVTGELFF. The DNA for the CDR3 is TGTGCCAGCAGTCCACCTCGGGTGACCGGGGAGCTGTTTTTT.

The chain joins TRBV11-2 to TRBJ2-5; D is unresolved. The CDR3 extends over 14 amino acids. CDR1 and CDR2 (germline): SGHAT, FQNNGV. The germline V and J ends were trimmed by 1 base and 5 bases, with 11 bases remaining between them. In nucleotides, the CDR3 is TGTGCCAGCAGCTTAGGCCCCCTGAGGGAGACCCAGTACTTC. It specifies CASSLGPLRETQYF. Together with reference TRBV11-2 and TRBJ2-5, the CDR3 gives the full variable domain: EAGVAQSPRYKIIEKRQSVAFWCNPISGHATLYWYQQILGQGPKLLIQFQNNGVVDDSQLPKDRFSAERLKGVDSTLKIQPAKLEDSAVYLCASSLGPLRETQYFGPGTRLLVL.

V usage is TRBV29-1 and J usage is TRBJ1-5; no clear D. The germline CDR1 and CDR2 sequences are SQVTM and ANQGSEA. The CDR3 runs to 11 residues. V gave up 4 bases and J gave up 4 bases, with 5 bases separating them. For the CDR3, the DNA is TGCAGCGTTGGAGGGAATCAGCCCCAGCATTTT. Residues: CSVGGNQPQHF.

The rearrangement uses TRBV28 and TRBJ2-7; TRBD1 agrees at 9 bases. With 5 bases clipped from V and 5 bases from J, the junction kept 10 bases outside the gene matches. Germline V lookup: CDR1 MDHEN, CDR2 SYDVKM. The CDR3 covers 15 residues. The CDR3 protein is CASSPHRDRVNEQYF. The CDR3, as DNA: TGTGCCAGCAGTCCCCACCGGGACAGGGTCAACGAGCAGTACTTC.

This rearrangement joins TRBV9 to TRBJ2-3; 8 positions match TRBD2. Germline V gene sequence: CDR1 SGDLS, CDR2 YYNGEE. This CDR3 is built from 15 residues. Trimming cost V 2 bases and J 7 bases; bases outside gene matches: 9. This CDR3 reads CASSVLNGGAHTQYF. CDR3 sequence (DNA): TGTGCCAGCAGCGTGTTGAACGGGGGGGCTCATACGCAGTATTTT.

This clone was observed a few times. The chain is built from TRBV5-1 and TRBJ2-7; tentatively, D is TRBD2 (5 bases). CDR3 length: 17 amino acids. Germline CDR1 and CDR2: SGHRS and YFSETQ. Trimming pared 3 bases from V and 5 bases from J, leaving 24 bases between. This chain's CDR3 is CASSSAPASRGGNEQYF. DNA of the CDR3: TGCGCCAGCAGCTCGGCGCCGGCTTCAAGAGGAGGAAACGAGCAGTACTTC.

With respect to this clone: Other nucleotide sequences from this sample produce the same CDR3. Written as DNA, the CDR3 is TGCGCCAGCAGCTTGGTCGGAACAGGAGGGAACATTCAGTACTTC. This encodes CASSLVGTGGNIQYF. The chain carries TRBV5-1 and TRBJ2-4; perhaps TRBD2 as D (6 bases). Germline V lookup: CDR1 SGHRS, CDR2 YFSETQ. With 0 bases removed from V and 7 bases from J, the gap between germline ends came to 14 bases. The CDR3 is 15 amino acids.

This CDR3 reads CASSLAGGINEQFF. DNA of the CDR3: TGTGCCAGCAGTCTGGCGGGAGGGATCAATGAGCAGTTCTTC. The V gene is TRBV25-1, the J gene TRBJ2-1; TRBD2 agrees at 9 bases. From germline, CDR1 is MGHDK and CDR2 SYGVNS. The CDR3 length is 14 residues. The trim removed 5 bases at V and 6 bases at J, leaving 5 bases unmatched.

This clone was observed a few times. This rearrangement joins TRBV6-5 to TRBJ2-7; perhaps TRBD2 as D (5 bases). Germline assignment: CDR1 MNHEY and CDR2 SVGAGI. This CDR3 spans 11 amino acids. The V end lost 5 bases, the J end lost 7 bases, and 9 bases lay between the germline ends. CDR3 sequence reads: CASSPTGEQYF. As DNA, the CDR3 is TGTGCCAGCAGTCCTACGGGAGAGCAGTACTTC.

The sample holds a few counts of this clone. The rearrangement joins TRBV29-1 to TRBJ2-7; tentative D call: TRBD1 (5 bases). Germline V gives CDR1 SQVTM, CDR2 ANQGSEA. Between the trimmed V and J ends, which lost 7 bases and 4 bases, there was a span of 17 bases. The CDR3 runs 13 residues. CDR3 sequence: CSAIVHRGYEQYF. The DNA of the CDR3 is TGCAGCGCAATTGTGCATAGGGGATACGAGCAGTACTTC.

CDR3 in amino acids: CAWSGQGGGSETQYF. CDR3 nucleotides: TGTGCCTGGAGTGGGCAGGGAGGAGGGTCAGAGACCCAGTACTTC. J is TRBJ2-5 and V is TRBV30; TRBD2 might be the D (6 bases). The V gene lost 1 base and the J gene lost 4 bases, with 16 bases spanning the gap. Germline CDR1 is GTSNPN and CDR2 is SVGIG (reference sequence). There are 15 residues in the CDR3. The whole variable domain, remainder taken from reference TRBV30 and TRBJ2-5, is SQTIHQWPATLVQPVGSPLSLECTVEGTSNPNLYWYRQAAGRGLQLLFYSVGIGQISSEVPQNLSASRPQDRQFILSSKKLLLSDSGFYLCAWSGQGGGSETQYFGPGTRLLVL.

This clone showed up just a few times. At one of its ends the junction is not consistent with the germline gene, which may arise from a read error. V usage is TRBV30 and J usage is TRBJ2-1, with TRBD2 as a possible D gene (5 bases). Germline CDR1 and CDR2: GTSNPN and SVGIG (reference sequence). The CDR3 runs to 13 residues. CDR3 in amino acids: CAWSEDWTNEQFF. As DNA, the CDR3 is TGTGCCTGGAGTGAGGACTGGACCAATGAACAGTTCTTC. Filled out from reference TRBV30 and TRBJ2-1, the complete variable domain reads SQTIHQWPATLVQPVGSPLSLECTVEGTSNPNLYWYRQAAGRGLQLLFYSVGIGQISSEVPQNLSASRPQDRQFILSSKKLLLSDSGFYLCAWSEDWTNEQFFGPGTRLTVL.

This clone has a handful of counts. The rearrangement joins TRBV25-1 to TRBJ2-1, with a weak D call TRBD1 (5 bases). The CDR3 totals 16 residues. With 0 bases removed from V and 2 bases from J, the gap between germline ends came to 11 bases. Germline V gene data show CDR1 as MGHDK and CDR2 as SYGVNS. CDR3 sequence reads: CASSEYGRETYNEQFF. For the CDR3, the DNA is TGTGCCAGCAGTGAATATGGCAGGGAAACCTACAATGAGCAGTTCTTC.

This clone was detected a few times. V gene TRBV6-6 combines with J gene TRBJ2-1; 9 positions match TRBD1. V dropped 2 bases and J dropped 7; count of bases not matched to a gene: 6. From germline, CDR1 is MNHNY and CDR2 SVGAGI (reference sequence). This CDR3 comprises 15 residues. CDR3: CASSYRQGVVNEQFF. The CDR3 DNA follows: TGTGCCAGCAGTTACAGACAGGGGGTCGTAAATGAGCAGTTCTTC.

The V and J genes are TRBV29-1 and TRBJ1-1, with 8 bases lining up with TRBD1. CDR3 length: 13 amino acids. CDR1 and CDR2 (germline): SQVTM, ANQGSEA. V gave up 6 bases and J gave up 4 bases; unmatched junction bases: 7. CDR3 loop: CSVRGRVRTEAFF. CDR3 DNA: TGCAGCGTCAGGGGGCGAGTTCGCACTGAAGCTTTCTTT. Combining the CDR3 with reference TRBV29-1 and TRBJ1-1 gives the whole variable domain SAVISQKPSRDICQRGTSLTIQCQVDSQVTMMFWYRQQPGQSLTLIATANQGSEATYESGFVIDKFPISRPNLTFSTLTVSNMSPEDSSIYLCSVRGRVRTEAFFGQGTRLTVV.

The CDR3 bases are TGTGCCAGCAGTATCCGGGGACAGGGGTATGAAAAACTGTTTTTT. Translated: CASSIRGQGYEKLFF. The chain links TRBV27 to TRBJ1-4, with 10 nucleotides matching TRBD1. Looked up from germline, CDR1 is MNHEY and CDR2 is SMNVEV (reference sequence). V trimming: 5 bases; J trimming: 6 bases; junction bases outside the gene matches: 6. The CDR3 consists of 15 residues.

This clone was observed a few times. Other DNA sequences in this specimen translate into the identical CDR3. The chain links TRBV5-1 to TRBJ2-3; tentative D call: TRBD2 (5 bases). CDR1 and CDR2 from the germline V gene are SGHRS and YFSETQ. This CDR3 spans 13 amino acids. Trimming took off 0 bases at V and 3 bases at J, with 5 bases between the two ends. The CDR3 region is CASSLAGTDTQYF. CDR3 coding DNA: TGCGCCAGCAGCTTGGCGGGGACAGATACGCAGTATTTT.

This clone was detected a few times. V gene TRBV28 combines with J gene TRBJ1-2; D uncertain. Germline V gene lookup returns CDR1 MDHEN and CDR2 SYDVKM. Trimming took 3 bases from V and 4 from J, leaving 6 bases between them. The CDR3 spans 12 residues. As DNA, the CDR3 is TGTGCCAGCAGTTTTGACTCCTATGGCTACACCTTC. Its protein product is CASSFDSYGYTF.

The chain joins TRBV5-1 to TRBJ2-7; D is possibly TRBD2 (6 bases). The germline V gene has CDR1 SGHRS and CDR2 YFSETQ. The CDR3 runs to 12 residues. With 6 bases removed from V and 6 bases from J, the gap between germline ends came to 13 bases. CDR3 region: CASTLMGGEQYF. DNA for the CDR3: TGCGCCAGCACCCTGATGGGAGGCGAGCAGTACTTC.